What follows are 15 T cell receptor beta chains derived from one specimen sequenced in a study of blood T cell repertoires in COVID-19. Method: immunoSEQ multiplex PCR; TCRdb's copy keeps in-frame clones and lacks some. The sample contains approximately 240,000 clones, more than 65% of which appear only once. Sequenced input: peripheral blood. These receptors were taken from a woman in her 30s who had recovered from COVID-19.

The CDR3 loop reads CASSYDKTNYGYTF. In DNA, the CDR3 is TGTGCCAGCAGTTACGACAAGACTAACTATGGCTACACCTTC. The genes are TRBV6-5 and TRBJ1-2; D unresolved. The V end lost 2 bases, the J end lost 0 bases, and 7 bases lay between the germline ends. CDR1 MNHEY and CDR2 SVGAGI come from the germline V gene. The CDR3 is 14 amino acids.

The chain has TRBV28 and TRBJ1-3; D unresolved. Germline V gene lookup returns CDR1 MDHEN and CDR2 SYDVKM. The CDR3 loop spans 14 amino acids. Trimming left V 5 bases short and J 1 base short, with 9 bases between. The CDR3 protein is CASSVVRSGNTIYF. In DNA, the CDR3 is TGTGCCAGCAGTGTTGTCAGGTCTGGAAACACCATATATTTT.

The chain links TRBV30 to TRBJ1-6, with TRBD1 identical over 8 bases. The CDR3 is made up of 15 amino acids. With V trimmed by 0 bases and J by 7 bases, 5 bases remained unmatched. Germline CDR1 and CDR2: GTSNPN and SVGIG (reference sequence). The CDR3 loop reads CAWSVLRTGNSPLHF. CDR3 DNA: TGTGCCTGGAGTGTACTAAGGACAGGGAATTCACCCCTCCACTTT.

J is TRBJ1-1 and V is TRBV28, with unresolved D. Germline-derived CDR1 and CDR2 are MDHEN and SYDVKM. V was trimmed by 5 bases and J by 3 bases, leaving 10 bases between them. This CDR3 is 13 amino acids long. The CDR3, as DNA: TGTGCCAGCAGTCCTACCCTTTACACTGAAGCTTTCTTT. This translates into CASSPTLYTEAFF.

As for this clone: A much larger clone is a single base away; this may be a read error. The chain carries TRBV7-6 and TRBJ2-7; 13 bases line up with TRBD2. The J segment lost 3 bases and the V segment lost 5 bases, leaving 4 bases of the junction unmatched. There are 15 residues in the CDR3. CDR1 and CDR2 (germline): SGHVS, FNYEAQ. This CDR3 is CASSPGTSGIYEQYF. The CDR3 DNA sequence: TGTGCCAGCAGCCCCGGGACTAGCGGGATCTACGAGCAGTACTTC.

The chain has TRBV7-2 and TRBJ2-7; weak D call: TRBD2 (5 bases). The CDR3 is 14 residues long. Deletions cut 8 bases from V and 7 bases from J, with 21 bases between. The germline CDR1 and CDR2 sequences are SGHTA and FQGNSA. CDR3: CASGLNMEAREQYF. In DNA, the CDR3 is TGTGCCAGCGGCCTAAACATGGAGGCGCGAGAGCAGTACTTC. Combining the CDR3 with reference TRBV7-2 and TRBJ2-7 gives the whole variable domain GAGVSQSPSNKVTEKGKDVELRCDPISGHTALYWYRQSLGQGLEFLIYFQGNSAPDKSGLPSDRFSAERTGGSVSTLTIQRTQQEDSAVYLCASGLNMEAREQYFGPGTRLTVT.

V and J are TRBV2 and TRBJ1-1; 9 positions match TRBD1. Looked up from germline, CDR1 is SNHLY and CDR2 is FYNNEI. Trimming took 6 bases from V and 8 from J; bases not matched to a gene: 7. The CDR3 runs to 13 residues. The CDR3 DNA sequence: TGTGCCAGCAGAGGGACAGGGATTGTGGAAGCTTTCTTT. Translated, it gives CASRGTGIVEAFF.

Here the CDR3 reads CASPDGGWGTEAFF. As DNA, the CDR3 is TGTGCCAGCCCCGATGGGGGGTGGGGCACTGAAGCTTTCTTT. The chain combines TRBV6-5 with TRBJ1-1; a possible D gene is TRBD1 (5 bases). The germline gives CDR1 MNHEY, CDR2 SVGAGI. Trimming stripped 8 bases from V and 4 bases from J, with 17 bases between. The CDR3 totals 14 residues.

The chain carries TRBV13 and TRBJ1-2; TRBD1 aligns across 11 bases. The CDR3 runs to 15 residues. Germline loops: CDR1 PRHDT, CDR2 FYEKMQ (reference sequence). V shed 3 bases and J 6 bases; nucleotides not matched to a gene: 6. The CDR3 sequence: CASSFRTGGADGYTF. The CDR3 coding sequence is TGTGCCAGCAGCTTTAGGACAGGGGGCGCGGATGGCTACACCTTC.

The V call is TRBV16, the J call TRBJ1-2; D remains unclear. The CDR3 is 15 amino acids. The germline V and J ends were trimmed by 4 bases and 3 bases, with 15 bases remaining between them. CDR1 KGHSY and CDR2 FQNENV come from the germline V gene. The CDR3 is CASSPSREGDYGYTF. The CDR3, as DNA: TGTGCCAGCAGCCCCTCCCGGGAGGGTGACTATGGCTACACCTTC.

The chain is built from TRBV19 and TRBJ1-2, with D unclear. Germline assignment: CDR1 LNHDA and CDR2 SQIVND (reference sequence). CDR3 size: 12 residues. V gave up 9 bases and J gave up 5 bases, with 13 bases separating them. The CDR3 reads CASGEGGYGYTF. The CDR3 DNA is TGTGCCAGCGGCGAGGGTGGGTATGGCTACACCTTC.

The gene calls are TRBV5-1 and TRBJ2-7; 10 bases line up with TRBD1. Losses at the gene ends were 1 base for V and 5 bases for J; bases not matched to a gene: 6. Germline lookup yields CDR1 SGHRS and CDR2 YFSETQ. The CDR3 covers 15 residues. CDR3 loop: CASSLLGTGVNEQYF. As DNA, the CDR3 is TGCGCCAGCAGCTTGTTGGGGACAGGGGTGAACGAGCAGTACTTC.

The V gene is TRBV19, the J gene TRBJ1-5, with TRBD1 identical over 10 bases. Germline CDR1 reads LNHDA; CDR2 reads SQIVND (reference sequence). CDR3 length: 15 residues. Unmatched junction bases numbered 5, after V lost 5 bases and J lost 4 bases. The CDR3 DNA reads as TGTGCCAGTAGTCTCGACAGGGGGCATAATCAGCCCCAGCATTTT. It specifies CASSLDRGHNQPQHF.

This clone was counted a few times. This sequence joins TRBV5-4 and TRBJ2-2; 10 bases agree with TRBD2. Germline V CDR1 and CDR2: SGHNT, YYREEE (reference sequence). The CDR3 totals 16 residues. V shed 0 bases and J 4 bases; nucleotides not matched to a gene: 3. CDR3 coding DNA: TGTGCCAGCAGCTTGGCTAGCGGGAGTGGCACCGGGGAGCTGTTTTTT. This gives the protein CASSLASGSGTGELFF.

This chain joins TRBV9 and TRBJ2-1, with 10 bases matching TRBD1. Germline lookup yields CDR1 SGDLS and CDR2 YYNGEE. V lost 3 bases and J lost 7; bases outside the gene matches: 7. This CDR3 has 15 residues. DNA for the CDR3: TGTGCCAGCAGCGCGGGGGGGACAGGGGCGAATGAGCAGTTCTTC. It encodes CASSAGGTGANEQFF.